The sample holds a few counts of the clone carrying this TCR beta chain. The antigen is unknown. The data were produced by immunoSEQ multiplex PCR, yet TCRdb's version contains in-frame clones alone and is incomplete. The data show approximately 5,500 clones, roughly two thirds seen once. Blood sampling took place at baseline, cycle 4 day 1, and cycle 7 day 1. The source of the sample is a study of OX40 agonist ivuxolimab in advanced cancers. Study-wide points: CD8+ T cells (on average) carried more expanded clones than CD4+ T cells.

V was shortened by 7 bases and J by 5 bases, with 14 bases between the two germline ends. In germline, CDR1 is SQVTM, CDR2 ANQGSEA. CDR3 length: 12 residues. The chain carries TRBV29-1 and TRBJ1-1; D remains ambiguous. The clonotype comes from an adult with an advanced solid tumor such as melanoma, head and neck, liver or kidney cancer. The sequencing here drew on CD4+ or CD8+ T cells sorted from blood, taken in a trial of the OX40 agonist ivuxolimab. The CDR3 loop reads CSGTGRETEAFF. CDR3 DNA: TGCAGCGGTACTGGACGTGAAACTGAAGCTTTCTTT. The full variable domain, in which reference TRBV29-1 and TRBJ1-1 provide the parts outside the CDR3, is SAVISQKPSRDICQRGTSLTIQCQVDSQVTMMFWYRQQPGQSLTLIATANQGSEATYESGFVIDKFPISRPNLTFSTLTVSNMSPEDSSIYLCSGTGRETEAFFGQGTRLTVV.